The T cell receptor (beta chain) under discussion was sequenced for a study of OX40 agonist ivuxolimab in advanced cancers. V shed 2 bases, J shed 4 bases, and the junction held 2 bases outside the gene matches. This CDR3 has 15 residues. Per germline, CDR1 SGHRS and CDR2 YFSETQ. The data were produced by immunoSEQ multiplex PCR, yet TCRdb's version contains in-frame clones alone and is incomplete. The sample consists of tens of thousands of clones, about 83% of them appearing once. The sample here was CD4+ or CD8+ T cells sorted from blood, taken in a trial of the OX40 agonist ivuxolimab. This TCR was recovered from an adult with an advanced solid tumor such as melanoma, head and neck, liver or kidney cancer. The chain links TRBV5-1 to TRBJ2-3; 12 nucleotides match TRBD2. The CDR3 region has the DNA TGCGCCAGCAGCTTTACTAGCGGGAGGTCAGATACGCAGTATTTT. Protein product: CASSFTSGRSDTQYF. The full variable domain, rest sourced from reference TRBV5-1 and TRBJ2-3, is KAGVTQTPRYLIKTRGQQVTLSCSPISGHRSVSWYQQTPGQGLQFLFEYFSETQRNKGNFPGRFSGRQFSNSRSEMNVSTLELGDSALYLCASSFTSGRSDTQYFGPGTRLTVL.